This TCR beta chain was found in a study of shared clonotypes between healthy human individuals. Trimming shortened V by 4 bases and J by 0 bases, and 16 bases separated the two germline ends. The germline V gene encodes CDR1 SGHDT and CDR2 YYEEEE. This CDR3 is 17 amino acids long. Regarding the study as a whole: The rarefaction results pointed to incomplete sorted-subset sequencing despite large depth. Few donors limited the genetic and exposure-history diversity represented. Sampling was confined to blood; repertoires within tissues likely differ.

Notes on this clone: Its specificity is not known.

The protocol was immunoSEQ multiplex PCR, while the TCRdb copy is restricted to in-frame clones and leaves out a portion. The repertoire has over 400,000 clones, about 96% of them found once; the top ten carry nearly 0.065%. Nashville, Tennessee was home to all donors, each a Caucasian adult. V gene TRBV5-6 combines with J gene TRBJ2-2, with D possibly matching TRBD1 (5 bases). Sequenced material: naive CD4+ T cells sorted from blood. The subset denotes: CD45RA+ positively selected. This TCR came from a woman aged 25 to 39 in good health. The CDR3 coding sequence is TGTGCCAGCAGCCGTTTTGACGACAGCGCGAACACCGGGGAGCTGTTTTTT. This codes for CASSRFDDSANTGELFF.